This is a list of T cell receptor beta chains from one sample in a study of long-term antiretroviral therapy in people with HIV. Profiled with immunoSEQ multiplex PCR; TCRdb holds only in-frame clones, not every one. The table records about 40,000 clones, around four fifths of them present only once. Sequenced material: unsorted PBMCs, taken 1 year after starting antiretroviral therapy. These receptors were taken from a man aged 18 to 35 with HIV. CDR3s include the opening cysteine and the closing phenylalanine or tryptophan. Each record gives: V gene, J gene, clone size, D gene, CDR3 DNA, CDR3 protein. D genes are given only for firm matches. Clone size is shown for a subset of rows, as once, few, many or a class of expanded clone.

V: TRBV11-2
J: TRBJ1-1
size: -
D: -
DNA: TGTGCCAGCAGCTTCTGGACAGAAGAAGCTTTCTTT
CDR3: CASSFWTEEAFF

V: TRBV11-2
J: TRBJ1-1
size: -
D: -
DNA: TGTGCCAGCAGCTTAGTAGGCGGGACTGAAGCTTTCTTT
CDR3: CASSLVGGTEAFF

V: TRBV4-1
J: TRBJ1-2
size: -
D: TRBD1
DNA: TGCGCCAGCAGCTTAGAAACCGGGACAGAAGACTATGGCTACACCTTC
CDR3: CASSLETGTEDYGYTF

V: TRBV19
J: TRBJ1-1
size: once
D: -
DNA: TGTGCCAGTAGTTACGGCAACACTGAAGCTTTCTTT
CDR3: CASSYGNTEAFF

V: TRBV7-9
J: TRBJ1-2
size: once
D: -
DNA: TGTGCCAACAGCTTAGCATCGGGGGATGGCTACACCTTC
CDR3: CANSLASGDGYTF

V: TRBV13
J: TRBJ1-5
size: -
D: -
DNA: TGTGCCAGCAGCTCCAACAGGGATCAGCCCCAGCATTTT
CDR3: CASSSNRDQPQHF

V: TRBV2
J: TRBJ2-7
size: -
D: -
DNA: TGTGCCAGCAGTGAAGACTTCAGGACATCCTCCTACGAGCAGTACTTC
CDR3: CASSEDFRTSSYEQYF

V: TRBV6-5
J: TRBJ1-1
size: -
D: -
DNA: TGTGCCAGCAGACGAGAAGGGGGTGAAGCTTTCTTT
CDR3: CASRREGGEAFF

V: TRBV7-6
J: TRBJ2-2
size: -
D: -
DNA: TGTGCCAGCAGCTTGGAGAGGGGGAACACCGGGGAGCTGTTTTTT
CDR3: CASSLERGNTGELFF

V: TRBV29-1
J: TRBJ2-1
size: -
D: TRBD2
DNA: TGCAGCTTTAGCGGGAGAACCTACAATGAGCAGTTCTTC
CDR3: CSFSGRTYNEQFF

V: TRBV9
J: TRBJ1-2
size: -
D: TRBD1
DNA: TGTGCCAGCAGCCCGGGAGGGGGGACAGGGTTTTATGGCTACACCTTC
CDR3: CASSPGGGTGFYGYTF

V: TRBV19
J: TRBJ1-5
size: -
D: TRBD1
DNA: TGTGCCAGTAGTTCCCGGACAGGCCAAACGCCCCAGCATTTT
CDR3: CASSSRTGQTPQHF

V: TRBV5-4
J: TRBJ2-3
size: -
D: -
DNA: TGTGCCAGCAGCTTTATGGGCGCAGATACGCAGTATTTT
CDR3: CASSFMGADTQYF

V: TRBV7-9
J: TRBJ2-1
size: -
D: TRBD1
DNA: TGTGCCAGCAGCTCAGATTGGACAGGGGGCTTAAATGAGCAGTTCTTC
CDR3: CASSSDWTGGLNEQFF

V: TRBV6-5
J: TRBJ2-7
size: -
D: -
DNA: TGTGCCAGCAGTTATAGGGACACTCAAGAGCAGTACTTC
CDR3: CASSYRDTQEQYF

V: TRBV9
J: TRBJ1-1
size: -
D: -
DNA: TGTGCCAGCAGCGCACAGGGACACACTGAAGCTTTCTTT
CDR3: CASSAQGHTEAFF

V: TRBV6-6
J: TRBJ1-3
size: -
D: -
DNA: TGTGCCAGCAGTGAGAGGGGCCGAAACACCATATATTTT
CDR3: CASSERGRNTIYF

V: TRBV6-4
J: TRBJ2-1
size: -
D: TRBD2
DNA: TGTGCCAGCACCAAAGAGAGCGGGGGGGCCTCTGAGCAGTTCTTC
CDR3: CASTKESGGASEQFF

V: TRBV29-1
J: TRBJ2-1
size: -
D: TRBD2
DNA: TGCAGCGTTGAAGGTCTTGGGACTAGCGCCGACAATGAGCAGTTCTTC
CDR3: CSVEGLGTSADNEQFF

V: TRBV27
J: TRBJ2-7
size: few
D: -
DNA: TGTGCCAGCAGTTTAGGCAGGAACTACGAGCAGTACTTC
CDR3: CASSLGRNYEQYF